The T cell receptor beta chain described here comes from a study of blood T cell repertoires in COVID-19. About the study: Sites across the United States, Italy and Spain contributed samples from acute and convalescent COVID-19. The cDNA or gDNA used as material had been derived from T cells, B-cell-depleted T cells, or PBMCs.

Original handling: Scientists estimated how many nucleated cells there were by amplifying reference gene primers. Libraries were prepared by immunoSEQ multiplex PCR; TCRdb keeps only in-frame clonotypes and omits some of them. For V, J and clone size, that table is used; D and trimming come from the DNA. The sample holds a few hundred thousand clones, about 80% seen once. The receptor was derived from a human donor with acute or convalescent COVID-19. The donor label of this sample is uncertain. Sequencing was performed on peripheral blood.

CDR3 coding DNA: TGTGCCAGCAGTTACTCGCCTGGACGTACAGGGTTGTTGGACACTGAAGCTTTCTTT. This encodes CASSYSPGRTGLLDTEAFF. The V gene is TRBV6-2 or TRBV6-3, the J gene TRBJ1-1; D perhaps matches TRBD1 (6 bases). Germline lookup yields CDR1 MNHEY and CDR2 SVGEGT. This CDR3 has 19 amino acids. V lost 0 bases, J lost 3 bases, and 23 bases lay in between.